These 9 T cell receptor beta chains originate from one sample sequenced in a study of beta chain features in type 1 diabetes. Sequencing targeted expressed TCRB transcripts, as all isolated RNA had been reverse transcribed. Clones were read by immunoSEQ multiplex PCR, and TCRdb kept only the in-frame ones, dropping some. Of 130,000 to 150,000 clones detected, around 51% appear once; the ten largest clones hold approximately 0.4%. Sample: Tregs from blood. All receptors derive from a man between 18 and 35 years old in good health.

This clone was picked up a small number of times. The V gene is TRBV7-2, the J gene TRBJ2-3; TRBD2 matches at 12 bases. V lost 4 bases, J lost 3 bases, and 5 bases stayed unmatched. The CDR3 is 16 residues long. CDR1 and CDR2 (germline): SGHTA, FQGNSA. The CDR3 sequence: CASSSLAGGLTDTQYF. For the CDR3, the DNA is TGTGCCAGCAGCTCCCTAGCGGGGGGGCTGACAGATACGCAGTATTTT.

The genes are TRBV10-3 and TRBJ2-7; 7 nucleotides match TRBD1. From germline, CDR1 is ENHRY and CDR2 SYGVKD. The CDR3 runs 12 residues. J was trimmed by 6 bases and V by 8 bases; bases with no gene match: 7. This chain's CDR3 is CAIAETGSEQYF. The CDR3 nucleotides are TGTGCCATCGCAGAGACAGGGTCCGAGCAGTACTTC.

This clone was recorded a few times. This chain joins TRBV6-6 and TRBJ2-5; D might be TRBD2 (5 bases). V dropped 5 bases and J dropped 3 bases, with 13 bases sitting between them. This CDR3 is built from 14 residues. The germline CDR1 and CDR2 sequences are MNHNY and SVGAGI (reference sequence). The CDR3 bases are TGTGCCAGCAGTAGGACTGAAGCTAAAGAGACCCAGTACTTC. Translation gives CASSRTEAKETQYF.

The chain carries TRBV15 and TRBJ2-7, with 12 bases matching TRBD2. V was pared by 2 bases and J by 7 bases, with 9 bases of the junction left unmatched. Per germline, CDR1 LNHNV and CDR2 YYDKDF (reference sequence). This CDR3 has 16 residues. CDR3 region: CATSRILAGGPGEQYF. CDR3 nucleotide sequence: TGTGCCACCAGCAGAATTCTAGCGGGGGGGCCGGGAGAGCAGTACTTC.

This chain joins TRBV7-9 and TRBJ2-3; 8 bases map to TRBD2. Unmatched junction bases numbered 2, after V lost 8 bases and J lost 4 bases. The germline V gene encodes CDR1 SEHNR and CDR2 FQNEAQ (reference sequence). There are 12 residues in the CDR3. The CDR3 DNA reads TGTGCCAGCTTGCGGGAGGCAGATACGCAGTATTTT. Amino acid sequence: CASLREADTQYF.

This clone was detected only a few times. V gene TRBV7-2 combines with J gene TRBJ2-3; 8 bases are a match to TRBD2. V lost 0 bases and J lost 2; bases outside the gene matches: 4. CDR3 length: 16 amino acids. The germline gives CDR1 SGHTA, CDR2 FQGNSA. The DNA for the CDR3 is TGTGCCAGCAGCTTAGCCGGACTAGCCACCACAGATACGCAGTATTTT. Its translation: CASSLAGLATTDTQYF. Variable domain in full (rest from reference TRBV7-2 and TRBJ2-3): GAGVSQSPSNKVTEKGKDVELRCDPISGHTALYWYRQSLGQGLEFLIYFQGNSAPDKSGLPSDRFSAERTGGSVSTLTIQRTQQEDSAVYLCASSLAGLATTDTQYFGPGTRLTVL.

This sequence joins TRBV20-1 and TRBJ2-7, with D perhaps matching TRBD2 (6 bases). Germline lookup yields CDR1 DFQATT and CDR2 SNEGSKA (reference sequence). V was pared by 0 bases and J by 11 bases, with 11 bases between. The CDR3 extends over 11 amino acids. The CDR3 coding sequence is TGCAGTGCTAGAGATGGTAGGAGGGAGTACTTC. It encodes CSARDGRREYF.

This clone came up once. The chain links TRBV2 to TRBJ1-2; TRBD1 aligns across 7 bases. The V segment lost 4 bases and the J segment 4 bases; nucleotides outside the gene matches: 3. The CDR3 has 13 amino acids. Germline loops: CDR1 SNHLY, CDR2 FYNNEI. The chain's CDR3 is CASSGTGLYGYTF. In DNA, the CDR3 is TGTGCCAGCAGTGGGACAGGACTCTATGGCTACACCTTC. Combining the CDR3 with reference TRBV2 and TRBJ1-2 gives the whole variable domain EPEVTQTPSHQVTQMGQEVILRCVPISNHLYFYWYRQILGQKVEFLVSFYNNEISEKSEIFDDQFSVERPDGSNFTLKIRSTKLEDSAMYFCASSGTGLYGYTFGSGTRLTVV.

V and J are TRBV14 and TRBJ1-2; D might be TRBD1 (5 bases). The CDR3 covers 14 residues. Trimming removed 4 bases at V and 1 base at J, with 10 bases between. Germline lookup yields CDR1 SGHDN and CDR2 FVKESK. The CDR3 protein is CASSPGTFNYGYTF. The DNA of the CDR3 is TGTGCCAGCAGCCCGGGGACTTTTAACTATGGCTACACCTTC. The whole variable domain, remainder taken from reference TRBV14 and TRBJ1-2, is EAGVTQFPSHSVIEKGQTVTLRCDPISGHDNLYWYRRVMGKEIKFLLHFVKESKQDESGMPNNRFLAERTGGTYSTLKVQPAELEDSGVYFCASSPGTFNYGYTFGSGTRLTVV.